This T cell receptor (beta chain) was sequenced during a study of Ad26.COV2.S vaccination and SARS-CoV-2 variants. Study-wide results and limits: Analytic work on TCR breadth and depth might have understated the full extent of total T cell responses.

The CDR3 sequence is 13 residues long. Germline lookup yields CDR1 SGHNT and CDR2 YYREEE (reference sequence). Trimming removed 5 bases at V and 4 bases at J, with 12 bases between. TCRdb keeps only in-frame clones here, not all; method: immunoSEQ multiplex PCR. The sample has 250,000 to 300,000 clones, about 87% seen once. About this clone: No antigen is known for it.

Regarding treatment: about 20 received Ad26.COV2.S at low or high dose, single or two shots; roughly 5 received placebo; per-sample allocation not given. Sampling happened 63 days after the first vaccine or placebo injection. This TCR was sampled from a person between 18 and 65 years old who received the Ad26.COV2.S COVID-19 vaccine or a placebo. Here the sequenced sample was peripheral blood, taken in a trial of Ad26.COV2.S vaccine versus placebo. V usage is TRBV5-4 and J usage is TRBJ1-2, with D unclear. CDR3 DNA sequence: TGTGCCAGCAGTAAGATGGTTCCCTATGGCTACACCTTC. The encoded protein is CASSKMVPYGYTF.